Listed here are 27 T cell receptor beta chains from one sample, sequenced in a study of early T cells in non-severe SARS-CoV-2 infection. TCRdb itself ran the 5' RACE reads through MiXCR, one entry per CDR3 protein. The sample has over 55,000 distinct CDR3 sequences; roughly an eighth are singletons. Sequenced: whole blood. These receptor sequences come from an adult who was a healthcare worker with PCR-confirmed SARS-CoV-2 infection or an uninfected control (not recorded which).

Many counts were recorded for this clonotype. The rearrangement uses TRBV7-2 and TRBJ2-7; 9 bases match TRBD1. Unmatched junction bases numbered 13, after V lost 5 bases and J lost 2 bases. The germline V gene has CDR1 SGHTA and CDR2 FQGNSA. The CDR3 runs 17 residues. Written as DNA, the CDR3 is TGTGCCAGCAGCCCGCAGCCCCAGGGACAGGGAACCTACGAGCAGTACTTC. Its translation is CASSPQPQGQGTYEQYF.

This clonotype occurred many times. The rearrangement links TRBV5-1 to TRBJ2-1, with D perhaps TRBD2 (6 bases). Germline CDR1 is SGHRS and CDR2 is YFSETQ. This CDR3 is 14 amino acids long. V was clipped by 2 bases and J by 10 bases, with 16 bases between them. CDR3 sequence reads: CASSFSSGGLEQFF. In DNA form, the CDR3 reads TGCGCCAGCAGCTTCTCCAGTGGGGGGTTGGAGCAGTTCTTC.

This clonotype was picked up many times. The chain uses TRBV5-1 and TRBJ2-5; TRBD2 might be the D (6 bases). The V gene's germline CDR1 is SGHRS and CDR2 YFSETQ. Deletions cut 4 bases from V and 4 bases from J, with 17 bases between. The CDR3 has 15 amino acids. In nucleotides, the CDR3 is TGCGCCAGCAGCGTGCCGGGACGGAGGGGAGAGACCCAGTACTTC. Protein product: CASSVPGRRGETQYF.

This clonotype was counted many times. J is TRBJ2-3 and V is TRBV3-1; 11 bases map to TRBD2. This CDR3 has 16 amino acids. The germline CDR1 and CDR2 sequences are LGHDT and YNNKEL (reference sequence). Trimming cost V 7 bases and J 0 bases; bases outside gene matches: 6. CDR3 loop: CASTPGLAASTDTQYF. In nucleotides, the CDR3 is TGTGCCAGCACCCCGGGACTAGCGGCTAGCACAGATACGCAGTATTTT.

The chain carries TRBV20-1 and TRBJ2-6; the D is unclear. Per the germline V gene, CDR1 is DFQATT and CDR2 is SNEGSKA (reference sequence). Trimming took off 4 bases at V and 2 bases at J, with 9 bases between the two ends. The CDR3 is 14 amino acids. The CDR3 is CSATGLAGANVLTF. DNA of the CDR3: TGCAGTGCTACTGGCTTGGCTGGGGCCAACGTCCTGACTTTC.

This rearrangement joins TRBV7-2 to TRBJ2-7; D uncertain. This CDR3 has 12 residues. Trimming took 5 bases from V and 10 from J, leaving 15 bases between them. Germline V gives CDR1 SGHTA, CDR2 FQGNSA. In DNA form, the CDR3 reads TGTGCCAGCAGCCGTCAAAGGGAAATTCAGTACTTC. Translated, it gives CASSRQREIQYF.

The table lists this clonotype with many counts. The V and J genes are TRBV20-1 and TRBJ2-2, with D maybe TRBD2 (5 bases). The CDR3 extends over 16 amino acids. The V and J ends lost 0 bases and 3 bases respectively, with 14 bases between them. Germline values: CDR1 DFQATT, CDR2 SNEGSKA (reference sequence). For the CDR3, the DNA is TGCAGTGCTAGAGATACTCCGGGGTTGTACACCGGGGAGCTGTTTTTT. Amino acid sequence: CSARDTPGLYTGELFF.

This clonotype was seen only once. The conserved phenylalanine or tryptophan normally closing the CDR3 is absent here, so this likely arose from a read error. The chain uses TRBV7-2 and TRBJ2-7; 8 bases are a match to TRBD2. Germline V gives CDR1 SGHTA, CDR2 FQGNSA. J gave up 0 bases and V 5 bases, and 6 bases lay outside the gene matches. The length of the CDR3 is 15 residues. For the CDR3, the DNA is TGTGCCAGCAGCGTGACTAGCGAAGCCTCCTACGAGCAGTACTTG. The encoded protein is CASSVTSEASYEQYL.

At least ten counts were recorded for this clonotype. The rearrangement uses TRBV6-2 or TRBV6-3 and TRBJ2-3; TRBD2 matches at 9 bases. CDR3 size: 15 residues. Germline CDR1 is MNHEY and CDR2 is SVGEGT. Trimming cost V 8 bases and J 2 bases; bases outside gene matches: 8. This chain's CDR3 is CASHIAGAHTDTQYF. The CDR3 DNA is TGTGCCAGCCACATAGCGGGGGCCCACACAGATACGCAGTATTTT.

The V gene is TRBV20-1, the J gene TRBJ2-5; TRBD2 aligns across 8 bases. With V trimmed by 7 bases and J by 3 bases, 7 bases remained unmatched. The CDR3 consists of 13 residues. Germline loops: CDR1 DFQATT, CDR2 SNEGSKA (reference sequence). The DNA of the CDR3 is TGCAGTGTCCCGGGACTAGATAAAGAGACCCAGTACTTC. This gives the protein CSVPGLDKETQYF.

This clonotype was detected many times. The rearrangement uses TRBV5-1 and TRBJ2-1; 10 positions agree with TRBD1. This CDR3 has 15 residues. The trim removed 7 bases at V and 6 bases at J, leaving 10 bases unmatched. CDR1 is SGHRS, CDR2 YFSETQ, per germline. CDR3 in amino acids: CASEAGTGAINEQFF. Written as DNA, the CDR3 is TGCGCCAGCGAGGCCGGGACAGGGGCGATCAATGAGCAGTTCTTC.

This clonotype came up many times. This chain links TRBV2 with TRBJ1-2, with TRBD1 matching over 10 bases. CDR1 and CDR2 from the germline V gene are SNHLY and FYNNEI. This CDR3 region has 12 residues. After removal of 8 bases from V and 6 bases from J, the junction contained 3 bases not matched to a gene. The DNA for the CDR3 is TGTGCCAGCGAAGGACAGGGGGATGGCTACACCTTC. Its translation: CASEGQGDGYTF.

This clonotype has a count of ten or more. The chain couples TRBV7-6 to TRBJ2-2, with D possibly matching TRBD2 (6 bases). Between the trimmed V and J ends, which lost 5 bases and 1 base, there was a span of 8 bases. The germline CDR1 and CDR2 sequences are SGHVS and FNYEAQ. The CDR3 is 14 residues long. This CDR3 is CASSGEENTGELFF. DNA for the CDR3: TGTGCCAGCAGCGGGGAGGAGAACACCGGGGAGCTGTTTTTT.

The chain is built from TRBV6-2 or TRBV6-3 and TRBJ1-1; possibly TRBD1 for D (6 bases). V gave up 5 bases and J gave up 6 bases, with 16 bases separating them. Germline values: CDR1 MNHEY, CDR2 SVGEGT. CDR3 length: 14 amino acids. The CDR3 nucleotides are TGTGCCAGCAGTGCAGGGGCCGCGAGGGCTGAAGCTTTCTTT. Protein sequence: CASSAGAARAEAFF.

In this sample, this clonotype turned up many times. The genes are TRBV7-2 and TRBJ2-1; a weak D match, TRBD1 (6 bases). Trimming took off 5 bases at V and 9 bases at J, with 20 bases between the two ends. CDR1 and CDR2 from the germline V gene are SGHTA and FQGNSA. The CDR3 runs to 15 residues. The CDR3: CASSLGAGHYSEQFF. CDR3 nucleotides: TGTGCCAGCAGCCTGGGGGCAGGGCACTACTCTGAGCAGTTCTTC.

The table lists this clonotype with many counts. This rearrangement joins TRBV20-1 to TRBJ2-3, with TRBD2 as a possible D gene (5 bases). Per germline, CDR1 DFQATT and CDR2 SNEGSKA (reference sequence). The V end was cut by 4 bases, the J end by 9 bases, with 20 bases between. The CDR3 contains 14 residues. CDR3 sequence: CSATNARTELTQYF. CDR3 sequence (DNA): TGCAGTGCTACTAACGCCCGGACTGAGTTGACGCAGTATTTT.

This clonotype was seen at least ten times. V is TRBV11-2 and J is TRBJ2-7, with 9 bases lining up with TRBD1. The length of the CDR3 is 15 residues. The germline V gene has CDR1 SGHAT and CDR2 FQNNGV. The trim removed 0 bases at V and 2 bases at J, leaving 2 bases unmatched. The CDR3, as DNA: TGTGCCAGCAGCTTAGATCGGACAGGGGCCTACGAGCAGTACTTC. It yields the protein CASSLDRTGAYEQYF.

The table lists this clonotype with a few counts. The genes are TRBV20-1 and TRBJ1-5, with 11 nucleotides matching TRBD1. This CDR3 region has 15 residues. Germline CDR1 DFQATT, CDR2 SNEGSKA (reference sequence). V lost 6 bases, J lost 5 bases, and 9 bases stayed unmatched. As DNA, the CDR3 is TGCAGTGCCCTGAGGACAGGGGGCTTAGATCAGCCCCAGCATTTT. This gives the protein CSALRTGGLDQPQHF.

This clonotype was seen at least ten times. The gene calls are TRBV6-2 or TRBV6-3 and TRBJ1-2, with unresolved D. The CDR3 has 16 residues. Per the germline V gene, CDR1 is MNHEY and CDR2 is SVGEGT. V lost 4 bases and J 2 bases, leaving 17 bases between the germline ends. The CDR3 sequence is CASSWTAKPTNYGYTF. CDR3 in DNA: TGTGCCAGCAGTTGGACGGCAAAGCCAACGAACTATGGCTACACCTTC.

In this sample, this clonotype turned up many times. The chain combines TRBV7-2 with TRBJ2-3; D unclear. Germline V gene data show CDR1 as SGHTA and CDR2 as FQGNSA. V was shortened by 1 base and J by 2 bases, with 13 bases between the two germline ends. This CDR3 comprises 16 residues. The CDR3 sequence is CASSLGSMGYTDTQYF. The DNA of the CDR3 is TGTGCCAGCAGCTTAGGCTCCATGGGCTACACAGATACGCAGTATTTT.

This clonotype was seen at least ten times. The CDR3 nucleotides read TGTGCCAGCAGCCCGGGACAGAACTCCCTGTGGAATGAGCAGTTCTTC. This translates into CASSPGQNSLWNEQFF. The chain combines TRBV3-1 with TRBJ2-1, with 7 nucleotides matching TRBD1. Germline lookup yields CDR1 LGHDT and CDR2 YNNKEL (reference sequence). After removal of 4 bases from V and 7 bases from J, the junction contained 13 bases not matched to a gene. The CDR3 contains 16 residues.

This clonotype has at least ten counts. The V gene is TRBV30, the J gene TRBJ1-5; no clear D gene. Trimming pared 2 bases from V and 3 bases from J, leaving 11 bases between. The CDR3 totals 14 residues. Germline V CDR1 and CDR2: GTSNPN, SVGIG (reference sequence). The chain's CDR3 is CAWSRAAFNQPQHF. CDR3 nucleotides: TGTGCCTGGAGTAGGGCAGCCTTCAATCAGCCCCAGCATTTT.

In its sample, this clonotype was seen many times. Written as DNA, the CDR3 is TGTGCCAGCAAATCACAGGGGGCTGGCACCATATATTTT. Translating gives CASKSQGAGTIYF. The chain carries TRBV28 and TRBJ1-3; TRBD1 aligns across 9 bases. From germline, CDR1 is MDHEN and CDR2 SYDVKM. The CDR3 is 13 amino acids. Losses at the gene ends were 7 bases for V and 9 bases for J; bases not matched to a gene: 7.

This clonotype occurred many times. J is TRBJ1-1 and V is TRBV27; D uncertain. Between the trimmed V and J ends, which lost 4 bases and 2 bases, there was a span of 5 bases. The germline CDR1 and CDR2 sequences are MNHEY and SMNVEV (reference sequence). The CDR3 contains 12 residues. CDR3: CASSSSNTEAFF. Written as DNA, the CDR3 is TGTGCCAGCAGTTCTAGTAACACTGAAGCTTTCTTT.

This clonotype was detected ten times or more. The chain carries TRBV29-1 and TRBJ1-2; a weak D match, TRBD1 (5 bases). Per the germline V gene, CDR1 is SQVTM and CDR2 is ANQGSEA. Deletions cut 7 bases from V and 7 bases from J, with 16 bases between. This CDR3 has 12 amino acids. CDR3 in DNA: TGCAGCGCCCCTGATGGGGGGGTTGGCTACACCTTC. The encoded protein is CSAPDGGVGYTF.

This clonotype was recorded many times. The V and J genes are TRBV10-3 and TRBJ2-7, with D uncertain. The germline V gene has CDR1 ENHRY and CDR2 SYGVKD. This CDR3 region has 11 residues. V lost 0 bases to trimming and J lost 6 bases, with 3 bases between them. The CDR3: CAISESGEQYF. The CDR3 region has the DNA TGTGCCATCAGTGAGTCGGGCGAGCAGTACTTC.

In this sample, this clonotype turned up many times. This chain connects TRBV28 to TRBJ1-4; 8 bases align to TRBD1. The V segment lost 6 bases and the J segment 6 bases; nucleotides outside the gene matches: 6. Germline CDR1 is MDHEN and CDR2 is SYDVKM. This CDR3 has 14 amino acids. In DNA form, the CDR3 reads TGTGCCAGCAGGTCTACAGGGGGGGATGAAAAACTGTTTTTT. Amino acid sequence: CASRSTGGDEKLFF.